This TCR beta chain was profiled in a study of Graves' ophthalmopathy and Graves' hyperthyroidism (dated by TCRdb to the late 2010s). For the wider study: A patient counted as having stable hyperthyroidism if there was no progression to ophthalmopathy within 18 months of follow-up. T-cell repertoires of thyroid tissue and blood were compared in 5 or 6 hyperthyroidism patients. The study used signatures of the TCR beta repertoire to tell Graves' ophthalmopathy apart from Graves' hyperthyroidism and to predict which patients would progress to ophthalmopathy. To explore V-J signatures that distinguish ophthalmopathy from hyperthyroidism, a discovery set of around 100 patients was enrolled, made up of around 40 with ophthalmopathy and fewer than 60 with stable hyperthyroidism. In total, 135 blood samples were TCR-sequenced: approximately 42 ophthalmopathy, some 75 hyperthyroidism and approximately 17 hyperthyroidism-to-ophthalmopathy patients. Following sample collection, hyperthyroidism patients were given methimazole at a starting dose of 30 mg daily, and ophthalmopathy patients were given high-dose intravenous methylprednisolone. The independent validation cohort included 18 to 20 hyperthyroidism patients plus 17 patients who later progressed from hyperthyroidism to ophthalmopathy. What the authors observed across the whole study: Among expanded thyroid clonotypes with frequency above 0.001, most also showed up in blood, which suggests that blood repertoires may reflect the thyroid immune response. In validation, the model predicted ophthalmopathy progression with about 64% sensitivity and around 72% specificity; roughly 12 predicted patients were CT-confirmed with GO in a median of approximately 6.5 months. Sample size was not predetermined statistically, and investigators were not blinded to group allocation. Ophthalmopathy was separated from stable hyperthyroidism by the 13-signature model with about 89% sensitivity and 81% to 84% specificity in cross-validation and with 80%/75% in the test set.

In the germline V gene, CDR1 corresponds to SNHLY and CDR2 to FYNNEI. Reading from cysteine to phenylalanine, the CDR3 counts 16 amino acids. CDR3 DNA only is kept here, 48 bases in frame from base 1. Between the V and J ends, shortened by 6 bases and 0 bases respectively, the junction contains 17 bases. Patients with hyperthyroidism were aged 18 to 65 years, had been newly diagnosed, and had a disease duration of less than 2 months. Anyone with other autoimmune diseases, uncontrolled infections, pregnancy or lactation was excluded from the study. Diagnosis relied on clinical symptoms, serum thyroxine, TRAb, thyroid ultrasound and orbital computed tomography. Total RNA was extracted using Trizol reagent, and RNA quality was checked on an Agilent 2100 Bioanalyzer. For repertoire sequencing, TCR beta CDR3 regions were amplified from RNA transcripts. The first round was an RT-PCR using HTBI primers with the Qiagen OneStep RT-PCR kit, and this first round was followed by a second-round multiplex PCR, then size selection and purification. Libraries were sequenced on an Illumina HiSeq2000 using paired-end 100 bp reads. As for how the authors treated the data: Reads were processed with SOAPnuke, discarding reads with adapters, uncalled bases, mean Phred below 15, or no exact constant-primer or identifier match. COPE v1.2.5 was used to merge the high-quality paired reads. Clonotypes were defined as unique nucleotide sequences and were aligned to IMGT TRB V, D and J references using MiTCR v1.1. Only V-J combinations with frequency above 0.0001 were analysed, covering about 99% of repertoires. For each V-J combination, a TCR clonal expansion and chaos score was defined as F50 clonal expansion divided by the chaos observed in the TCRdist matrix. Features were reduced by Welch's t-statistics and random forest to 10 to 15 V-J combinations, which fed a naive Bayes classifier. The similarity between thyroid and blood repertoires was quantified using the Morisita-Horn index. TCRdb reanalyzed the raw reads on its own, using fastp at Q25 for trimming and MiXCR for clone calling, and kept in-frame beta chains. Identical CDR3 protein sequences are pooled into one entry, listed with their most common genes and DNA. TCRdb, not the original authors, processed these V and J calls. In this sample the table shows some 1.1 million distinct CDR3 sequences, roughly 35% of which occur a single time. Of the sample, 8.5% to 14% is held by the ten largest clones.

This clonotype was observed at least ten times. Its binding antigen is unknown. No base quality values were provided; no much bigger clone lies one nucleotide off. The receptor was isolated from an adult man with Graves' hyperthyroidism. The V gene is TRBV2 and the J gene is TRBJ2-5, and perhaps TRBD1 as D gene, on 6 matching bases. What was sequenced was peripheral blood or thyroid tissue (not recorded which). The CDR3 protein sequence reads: CASRPDRSPYQETQYF. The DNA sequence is TGTGCCAGCAGACCCGACAGGTCTCCGTACCAAGAGACCCAGTACTTC.